This T cell receptor beta chain was sequenced in a study of T cells in Graves' hyperthyroidism and ophthalmopathy. What was amplified from RNA transcripts were TCR beta CDR3 regions. The study used the HTBI primer set for a first-round RT-PCR of the TCR CDR3. MiXCR, run by TCRdb on the multiplex PCR reads, gives a single entry per CDR3 protein. The table lists some 490,000 distinct CDR3 sequences, 20% to 25% of them singletons, with 49% in the top ten. Per the germline V gene, CDR1 is LGHNA and CDR2 is YNFKEQ. The CDR3 is made up of 14 amino acids. Trimming removed 10 bases from V and 2 bases from J, with 16 bases in between. The table lists this clonotype with a count of one.

This sequence was found in a woman in her 70s with Graves' ophthalmopathy. Sequenced: blood. V gene TRBV4-2 combines with J gene TRBJ2-3; D may be TRBD1 (5 bases). The CDR3 DNA reads as TGTGCCACCCAAAGGGGCACAGACACAGATACGCAGTATTTT. Protein product: CATQRGTDTDTQYF.